This is a list of T cell receptor beta chains from one sample in a study of regulatory T cells in long-lasting Graves disease. TCRdb redid the calling of the multiplex PCR reads with MiXCR, one entry per CDR3 protein. The table has some 410,000 distinct CDR3 sequences, about 15% seen once. Another study also made use of these data, one on T cells in Graves' hyperthyroidism and ophthalmopathy.

Material: peripheral blood mononuclear cells (PBMCs), obtained at new diagnosis, from a patient treated with antithyroid drugs. These receptors all stem from a woman in her 30s with Graves disease. Each CDR3 is given with its conserved first and last residue. Fields, in order: D gene, J gene, V gene, clone size, CDR3 protein, CDR3 DNA. A D gene is named only where the DNA matches it firmly. Not every row has a clone size; where given, it reads once, few, many or a size class.

D: .
J: TRBJ1-5
V: TRBV2
size: many
CDR3: CASRTQGQPQHF
DNA: TGTGCCAGCAGGACACAGGGTCAGCCCCAGCATTTT

D: .
J: TRBJ1-5
V: TRBV19
size: .
CDR3: CASSLRIGNQPQHF
DNA: TGTGCCAGTAGTCTAAGGATCGGAAATCAGCCCCAGCATTTT

D: .
J: TRBJ1-1
V: TRBV6-5
size: .
CDR3: CASSYGGVHLGDTEAFF
DNA: TGTGCCAGCAGTTACGGGGGTGTTCACTTGGGGGACACTGAAGCTTTCTTT

D: .
J: TRBJ2-1
V: TRBV5-1
size: many
CDR3: CASSLSPSEGNNEQFF
DNA: TGCGCCAGCAGCTTGTCCCCTAGCGAGGGAAACAATGAGCAGTTCTTC

D: TRBD1
J: TRBJ1-4
V: TRBV20-1
size: many
CDR3: CSARDGTEVRQDEKLFF
DNA: TGCAGTGCTAGAGATGGGACAGAAGTTAGGCAGGATGAAAAACTGTTTTTT

D: .
J: TRBJ1-2
V: TRBV27
size: .
CDR3: CASGPGGGYTF
DNA: TGTGCCAGCGGTCCGGGTGGGGGCTACACCTTC

D: .
J: TRBJ1-1
V: TRBV7-9
size: many
CDR3: CASSPREGTEAFF
DNA: TGTGCCAGCAGCCCTCGTGAGGGGACTGAAGCTTTCTTT

D: .
J: TRBJ2-7
V: TRBV3-1
size: many
CDR3: CASSQAGTFGDEQYF
DNA: TGTGCCAGCAGCCAAGCGGGGACGTTCGGCGACGAGCAGTACTTC

D: TRBD2
J: TRBJ2-1
V: TRBV12-3/TRBV12-4
size: many
CDR3: CASSLGLGGSSYNEQFF
DNA: TGTGCCAGCAGTTTGGGTCTGGGCGGGAGTTCCTACAATGAGCAGTTCTTC

D: TRBD1
J: TRBJ1-3
V: TRBV28
size: many
CDR3: CASLRTGSGNTIYF
DNA: TGTGCCAGCCTACGGACAGGCTCTGGAAACACCATATATTTT

D: .
J: TRBJ2-1
V: TRBV9
size: many
CDR3: CASSARDADNEQFF
DNA: TGTGCCAGCAGCGCCCGGGACGCCGACAATGAGCAGTTCTTC

D: TRBD1
J: TRBJ1-2
V: TRBV15
size: .
CDR3: CATSRVQGAFFWANYGYTF
DNA: TGTGCCACCAGCAGAGTTCAGGGGGCGTTTTTTTGGGCTAACTATGGCTACACCTTC

D: TRBD1
J: TRBJ1-1
V: TRBV6-2/TRBV6-3
size: many
CDR3: CASSLGQGVEAFF
DNA: TGTGCCAGCAGTCTGGGACAGGGGGTAGAAGCTTTCTTT

D: TRBD2
J: TRBJ2-3
V: TRBV9
size: few
CDR3: CASEAGGGTDTQYF
DNA: TGTGCCAGCGAAGCGGGAGGGGGCACAGATACGCAGTATTTT

D: .
J: TRBJ2-7
V: TRBV14
size: few
CDR3: CASSQGLDGAVYEQYF
DNA: TGTGCCAGCAGCCAAGGACTAGACGGGGCCGTCTACGAGCAGTACTTC

D: TRBD1
J: TRBJ2-1
V: TRBV4-1
size: .
CDR3: CASSLGQGRASGYYNEQFF
DNA: TGCGCCAGCAGCCTGGGACAGGGAAGGGCTAGCGGATACTACAATGAGCAGTTCTTC

D: .
J: TRBJ2-1
V: TRBV5-1
size: many
CDR3: CASSSRDTSSPYNEQFF
DNA: TGCGCCAGCAGCTCCCGGGACACAAGCTCCCCCTACAATGAGCAGTTCTTC

D: .
J: TRBJ1-4
V: TRBV18
size: many
CDR3: CASSPYGIRAATNEKLFF
DNA: TGTGCCAGCTCACCATACGGAATACGGGCCGCAACTAATGAAAAACTGTTTTTT

D: .
J: TRBJ1-4
V: TRBV14
size: few
CDR3: CASSHFRQGEKLFF
DNA: TGTGCCAGCAGCCACTTCCGACAAGGAGAAAAACTGTTTTTT

D: .
J: TRBJ1-1
V: TRBV10-3
size: many
CDR3: CATSRVGDTEAFF
DNA: TGTGCCACCAGCCGGGTAGGGGACACTGAAGCTTTCTTT

D: .
J: TRBJ2-1
V: TRBV18
size: many
CDR3: CASSPSTGGDEQFF
DNA: TGTGCCAGCTCACCGTCTACCGGGGGAGATGAGCAGTTCTTC

D: TRBD1
J: TRBJ2-1
V: TRBV3-1
size: many
CDR3: CASSQDPRQGPRDEQFF
DNA: TGTGCCAGCAGCCAAGATCCTCGACAGGGTCCTAGGGATGAGCAGTTCTTC

D: .
J: TRBJ1-5
V: TRBV28
size: .
CDR3: CASTSRYGTHQPQHF
DNA: TGTGCCAGCACTTCCCGTTACGGGACCCATCAGCCCCAGCATTTT

D: .
J: TRBJ2-2
V: TRBV19
size: few
CDR3: CASTSISQGRESTGELFF
DNA: TGTGCCAGTACCAGTATATCCCAGGGGCGGGAGTCCACCGGGGAGCTGTTTTTT

D: TRBD1
J: TRBJ1-1
V: TRBV6-2/TRBV6-3
size: .
CDR3: CASSYSGDSLSSFLAFF
DNA: TGTGCCAGCAGTTACTCGGGGGACAGTCTTTCGTCTTTTCTCGCTTTCTTT

D: TRBD1
J: TRBJ2-1
V: TRBV7-3
size: many
CDR3: CASSTRTGVNEQFF
DNA: TGTGCCAGCAGCACCCGGACAGGGGTTAATGAGCAGTTCTTC

D: .
J: TRBJ1-5
V: TRBV28
size: .
CDR3: CASSPGAGHQPQHF
DNA: TGTGCCAGCAGTCCCGGCGCGGGCCATCAGCCCCAGCATTTT

D: .
J: TRBJ2-1
V: TRBV29-1
size: many
CDR3: CSVFVGNEQFF
DNA: TGCAGCGTGTTTGTAGGCAATGAGCAGTTCTTC